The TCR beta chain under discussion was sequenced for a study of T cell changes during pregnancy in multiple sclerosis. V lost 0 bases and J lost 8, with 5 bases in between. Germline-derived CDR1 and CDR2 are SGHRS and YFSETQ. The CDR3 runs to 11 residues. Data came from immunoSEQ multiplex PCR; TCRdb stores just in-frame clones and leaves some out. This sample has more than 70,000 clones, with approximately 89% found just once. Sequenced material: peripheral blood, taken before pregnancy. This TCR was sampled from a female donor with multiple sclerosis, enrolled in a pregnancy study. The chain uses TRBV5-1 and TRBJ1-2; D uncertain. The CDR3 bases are TGCGCCAGCAGCTTGGATGGCGGCTACACCTTC. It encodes CASSLDGGYTF.